This T cell receptor beta chain was observed in a study of blood T cell repertoires in COVID-19. Study details: T cells, B-cell-depleted T cells, or PBMCs provided the cDNA or gDNA that served as material.

This CDR3 is 15 amino acids long. V dropped 1 base and J dropped 5; count of bases not matched to a gene: 2. CDR1 is SNHLY and CDR2 is FYNNEI in the germline V gene. Per the authors' pipeline: Reference gene primer amplification gave nucleated cell count estimates. TCRdb's copy holds only in-frame clones and misses some; the assay was immunoSEQ multiplex PCR. V, J and clone size derive from that table, while D and trimming were established from the DNA sequence. The sample records over 40,000 clones, roughly 85% being singletons. Input material: peripheral blood. This clonotype was sampled from an elderly woman with acute or convalescent COVID-19. V is TRBV2 and J is TRBJ2-5; TRBD2 agrees at 12 bases. CDR3 sequence (DNA): TGTGCCAGCAGTGAAGGCCTAGCGGGGGGGGAGACCCAGTACTTC. This translates into CASSEGLAGGETQYF. The full variable domain, with the rest looked up from reference TRBV2 and TRBJ2-5, is EPEVTQTPSHQVTQMGQEVILRCVPISNHLYFYWYRQILGQKVEFLVSFYNNEISEKSEIFDDQFSVERPDGSNFTLKIRSTKLEDSAMYFCASSEGLAGGETQYFGPGTRLLVL.